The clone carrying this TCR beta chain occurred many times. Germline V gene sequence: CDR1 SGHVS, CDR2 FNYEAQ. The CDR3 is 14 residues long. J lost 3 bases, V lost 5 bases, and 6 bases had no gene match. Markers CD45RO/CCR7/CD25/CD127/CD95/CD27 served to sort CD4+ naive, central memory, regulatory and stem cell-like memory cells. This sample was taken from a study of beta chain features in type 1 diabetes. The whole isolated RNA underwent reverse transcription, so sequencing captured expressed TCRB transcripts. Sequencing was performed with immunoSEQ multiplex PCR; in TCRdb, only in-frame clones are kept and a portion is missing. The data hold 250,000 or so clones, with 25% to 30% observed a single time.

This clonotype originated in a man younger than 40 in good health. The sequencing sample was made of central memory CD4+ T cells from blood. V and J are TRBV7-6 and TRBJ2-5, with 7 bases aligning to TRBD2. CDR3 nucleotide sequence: TGTGCCAGCAGCACCAGCGGGAAAGAAGAGACCCAGTACTTC. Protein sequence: CASSTSGKEETQYF. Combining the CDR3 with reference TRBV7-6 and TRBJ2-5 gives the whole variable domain GAGVSQSPRYKVTKRGQDVALRCDPISGHVSLYWYRQALGQGPEFLTYFNYEAQQDKSGLPNDRFSAERPEGSISTLTIQRTEQRDSAMYRCASSTSGKEETQYFGPGTRLLVL.